The rows below give T cell receptor beta chains drawn from one sample of a study of blood T cell repertoires in COVID-19. The assay was immunoSEQ multiplex PCR, and TCRdb's table has in-frame clones only and misses some. This repertoire shows tens of thousands of clones, 60% to 85% found once; its top ten account for about half. The sample consisted of peripheral blood. The receptors shown here come from a human donor in a cohort sampled during active COVID-19. Each CDR3 is given with its conserved first and last residue. A D gene is named only where the DNA matches it firmly. Rows give clone size only sometimes, using once, few, many, or a class for an expanded clone.

V gene	clone size	J gene	D gene	CDR3 protein	CDR3 DNA
TRBV7-7	NA	TRBJ2-5	NA	CASSSPSGFGETQYF	TGTGCTAGCAGCTCCCCCAGCGGGTTCGGTGAGACCCAGTACTTC
TRBV2	NA	TRBJ2-2	TRBD2	CASSEVSGSDTGELFF	TGTGCCAGCAGTGAAGTTAGCGGGAGCGACACCGGGGAGCTGTTTTTT
TRBV28	NA	TRBJ2-5	NA	CASSRGQNQETQYF	TGTGCCAGCAGCCGCGGACAGAACCAAGAGACCCAGTACTTC
TRBV7-2	few	TRBJ2-7	TRBD2	CASSSYSGSGYEQYF	TGTGCCAGCAGCTCATATAGCGGGAGTGGATACGAGCAGTACTTC
TRBV6-5	few	TRBJ2-7	TRBD2	CASKRGVSYEQYF	TGTGCCAGCAAGCGGGGAGTATCCTACGAGCAGTACTTC
TRBV10-3	NA	TRBJ1-5	TRBD1	CAISKKQGDEQPQHF	TGTGCCATCAGTAAGAAACAGGGGGACGAGCAGCCCCAGCATTTT
TRBV28	NA	TRBJ2-7	TRBD1	CASSLRQGTYEQYF	TGTGCCAGCAGTCTCCGACAGGGGACCTACGAGCAGTACTTC
TRBV7-2	few	TRBJ2-7	NA	CASSLPGALRGEQYF	TGTGCCAGCAGCTTACCAGGGGCGCTGCGTGGTGAGCAGTACTTC
TRBV30	few	TRBJ2-4	TRBD1	CACSRQGGNKNIQYF	TGTGCCTGTAGCAGACAGGGGGGAAACAAAAACATTCAGTACTTC
TRBV28	NA	TRBJ2-5	TRBD1	CASSSRGPGRETQYF	TGTGCCAGCAGTTCCAGGGGGCCGGGAAGAGAGACCCAGTACTTC
TRBV5-1	NA	TRBJ2-3	NA	CASSLDQGSTDTQYF	TGCGCCAGCAGCTTGGACCAGGGGAGCACAGATACGCAGTATTTT
TRBV6-7	NA	TRBJ2-6	TRBD2	CASSRQWGEGNVLTF	TGTGCCAGCAGCAGACAGTGGGGGGAGGGCAACGTCCTGACTTTC
TRBV2	NA	TRBJ2-1	NA	CASSEARVRGNEQFF	TGTGCCAGCAGTGAAGCGCGGGTCAGGGGCAATGAGCAGTTCTTC
TRBV11-2	NA	TRBJ2-2	NA	CASSLLWGTGELFF	TGTGCCAGCAGCTTATTATGGGGAACCGGGGAGCTATTTTTT
TRBV28	once	TRBJ2-3	TRBD2	CASSGGVRDTQYF	TGTGCCAGCAGTGGGGGGGTAAGAGATACGCAGTATTTT
TRBV5-1	NA	TRBJ2-1	NA	CASSDDWTADHEQFF	TGCGCCAGCAGCGATGACTGGACAGCCGACCATGAGCAGTTCTTC
TRBV5-6	NA	TRBJ2-1	TRBD2	CASSFRLAVYNEQFF	TGTGCCAGCAGCTTTCGGCTAGCGGTTTACAATGAGCAGTTCTTC
TRBV5-1	NA	TRBJ2-7	TRBD2	CASSPTAGRLYEQYF	TGCGCCAGCAGCCCTACAGCGGGACGCCTCTACGAGCAGTACTTC
TRBV5-1	few	TRBJ2-5	TRBD1	CASSLGDRDGETQYF	TGCGCCAGCAGCTTGGGGGACAGGGATGGAGAGACCCAGTACTTC
TRBV6-6	NA	TRBJ1-4	NA	CASSASVPMVKLFF	TGTGCCAGCAGTGCGTCGGTACCGATGGTCAAACTGTTTTTT
TRBV28	NA	TRBJ2-6	TRBD2	CASSEVGLATRTGANVLTF	TGTGCCAGCAGCGAGGTGGGACTAGCGACCCGTACCGGGGCCAACGTCCTGACTTTC
TRBV30	NA	TRBJ1-3	NA	CAWSPAGSFSGNTIYF	TGTGCCTGGAGTCCCGCGGGCTCCTTCTCTGGAAACACCATATATTTT
TRBV19	NA	TRBJ2-2	NA	CASSPTFGAAGGGELFF	TGTGCCAGTAGTCCTACCTTTGGCGCGGCGGGTGGCGGGGAGCTGTTTTTT
TRBV15	NA	TRBJ2-3	TRBD2	CATSRGASGSTDTQYF	TGTGCCACCAGCAGGGGAGCTAGCGGGAGCACAGATACGCAGTATTTT
TRBV5-6	NA	TRBJ2-5	TRBD1	CASSRDRVQETQYF	TGTGCCAGCAGCCGGGACAGGGTGCAAGAGACCCAGTACTTC
TRBV19	NA	TRBJ1-1	NA	CASRRRADEVNTEAFF	TGTGCCAGTAGGCGCAGGGCTGACGAAGTGAACACTGAAGCTTTCTTT
TRBV28	NA	TRBJ1-1	NA	CASREAGNEAFF	TGTGCCAGCAGAGAAGCGGGGAACGAAGCTTTCTTT
TRBV30	NA	TRBJ1-2	NA	CAWSVRSNGYTF	TGTGCCTGGAGTGTACGGAGTAATGGCTACACCTTC
TRBV28	once	TRBJ1-5	NA	CASSPQGPGGPNQPQHF	TGTGCCAGCAGTCCCCAGGGTCCTGGCGGCCCGAATCAGCCCCAGCATTTT
TRBV7-2	few	TRBJ2-1	TRBD1	CASSTRDRGGGEQFF	TGTGCCAGCAGCACCCGGGACAGGGGGGGTGGTGAGCAGTTCTTC
TRBV7-2	NA	TRBJ1-3	NA	CASSFYSGVGSGNTIYF	TGTGCCAGCAGCTTCTACTCGGGGGTAGGATCTGGAAACACCATATATTTT
TRBV2	NA	TRBJ2-7	NA	CASALREQYF	TGTGCCAGCGCCTTGCGAGAGCAGTACTTC